Here is one T cell receptor (beta chain) with its context. The antigen is not known. Measured with immunoSEQ multiplex PCR; TCRdb has only the in-frame clones, and not every one. This table has around 100,000 clones, about 89% appearing once. The data were taken from a study of T cell responses to AZD1222 COVID-19 vaccine. Regarding the study as a whole: Clonal diversity was possibly underestimated; the donors were predominantly white British and more often female. Repertoire sampling was restricted to post-peak T cell response timepoints.

V shed 4 bases and J 4 bases; nucleotides not matched to a gene: 8. CDR3 length equals 16 residues. The V gene's germline CDR1 is SGDLS and CDR2 YYNGEE. Sample: peripheral blood, taken on day 0 of MenACWY control vaccination. The sequence was collected from an adult in good health. The J gene is TRBJ1-3, the V gene TRBV9, with 10 bases lining up with TRBD1. DNA of the CDR3: TGTGCCAGCAGCCCGCGACAGGGGGCTTCGGGAAACACCATATATTTT. Translation gives CASSPRQGASGNTIYF.